This TCR beta chain was captured by sequencing in a study of blood T cell repertoires in COVID-19 (dated by TCRdb to the early 2020s). About the investigation overall: Samples from collaborators originated in the United States, Italy and Spain and spanned both the acute and convalescent phases of COVID-19. The material from the prospective study consisted of cDNA or gDNA derived from T cells, B-cell-depleted T cells, or PBMCs. Subjects who had been exposed to COVID-19, were actively infected with it, or had recovered from it provided the deeply sampled blood TCRbeta repertoires that made up the dataset. The repertoires were made available in a free public database intended to serve as a resource for research on the immune response to SARS-CoV-2. The samples were drawn from two sources: the first 160 participants of the ongoing ImmuneRACE study, and 950 to 1,500 subjects contributed by 6 global collaborators. Nearly every sample came with metadata listing a de-identified subject ID, COVID-19 status, age in years and sex. Where available, HLA class I and class II types were obtained from metadata supplied by the sample provider rather than from assay-based typing. Broader findings and caveats from the paper: The quantity of clinical and demographic metadata differed by source and by participant and was supplied without curation.

The collaborating institutions used their own protocols to collect whole blood in K2EDTA tubes. For TCRbeta analysis, collaborator samples were shipped as frozen whole blood, as isolated PBMCs, or as DNA extracted from either sample type. The CDR3 contains 17 residues, cysteine and phenylalanine counted. The DNA shown is the 51-base CDR3, in frame from base 1. CDR1 SGHRS and CDR2 YFSETQ were looked up in the germline V gene. V is trimmed back by 4 bases and J by 5 bases, and the junction contains 14 bases that no gene match accounts for. Remarks on this clone: Its antigen is unknown. Base qualities are missing; no much larger clone stands one base away.

The immunoSEQ Assay, a bias-controlled multiplex PCR, was used to amplify TCRbeta CDR3 regions from genomic DNA. Processing in the source paper ran as follows. The number of nucleated cells in each sample was estimated by amplification of reference gene primers within the assay. To quantify the absolute abundance of each unique TCRbeta CDR3 rearrangement, sequence reads were collapsed and filtered. For each sample, productive Simpson clonality was calculated by taking the square root of Simpson's diversity index across productive rearrangements. TCRdb limited this immuneACCESS table to in-frame rearrangements with V and J called. A share of clones is missing; checked studies link under half to unresolved V genes, and the rest is unexplained. The V and J calls and clone size come from that table; D and trimming were worked out from the DNA. Across this sample there are roughly 130,000 clones, with 70% to 80% seen only once. Around 17% of the sample is in the top ten clones.

The V gene is TRBV5-1 and the J gene is TRBJ2-2, and 7 bases in between align with TRBD1. The sequencing input was peripheral blood. The source of this sequence is a man aged 45-65 years with acute or convalescent COVID-19. For the CDR3, the sequence is CASSHRLTGWETGELFF. In nucleotide form, the sequence is TGCGCCAGCAGCCATCGTCTGACAGGGTGGGAAACCGGGGAGCTGTTTTTT.